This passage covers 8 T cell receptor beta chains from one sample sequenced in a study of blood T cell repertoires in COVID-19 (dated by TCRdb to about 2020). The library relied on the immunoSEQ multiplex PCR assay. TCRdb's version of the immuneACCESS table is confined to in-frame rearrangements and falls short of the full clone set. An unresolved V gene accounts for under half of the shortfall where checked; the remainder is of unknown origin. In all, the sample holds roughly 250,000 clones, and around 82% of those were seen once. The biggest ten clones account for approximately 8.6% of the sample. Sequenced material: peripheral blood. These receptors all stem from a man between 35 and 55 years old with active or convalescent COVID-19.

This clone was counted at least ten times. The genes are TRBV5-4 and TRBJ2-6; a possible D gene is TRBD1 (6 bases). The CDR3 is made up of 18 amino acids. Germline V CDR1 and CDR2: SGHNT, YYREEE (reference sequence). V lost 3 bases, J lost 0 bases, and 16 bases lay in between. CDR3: CASSWTGGPPSGANVLTF. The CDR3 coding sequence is TGTGCCAGCAGCTGGACTGGGGGCCCCCCCTCTGGGGCCAACGTCCTGACTTTC.

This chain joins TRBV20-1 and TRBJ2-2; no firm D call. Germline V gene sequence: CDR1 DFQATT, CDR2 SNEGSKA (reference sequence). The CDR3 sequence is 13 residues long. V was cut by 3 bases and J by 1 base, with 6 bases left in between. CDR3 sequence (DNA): TGCAGTGCTAGTCAGGTGAACACCGGGGAGCTGTTTTTT. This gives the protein CSASQVNTGELFF.

The CDR3 DNA follows: TGTGCCAGCAGCCCTTGGGGACAGCCGAGCTCTGGAAACACCATATATTTT. This sequence encodes CASSPWGQPSSGNTIYF. The V call is TRBV9, the J call TRBJ1-3; TRBD1 matches 7 bases. Germline loops: CDR1 SGDLS, CDR2 YYNGEE. This CDR3 has 17 residues. V shed 4 bases and J 0 bases; nucleotides not matched to a gene: 10. Looking up the rest from reference TRBV9 and TRBJ1-3 gives the full variable domain: DSGVTQTPKHLITATGQRVTLRCSPRSGDLSVYWYQQSLDQGLQFLIQYYNGEERAKGNILERFSAQQFPDLHSELNLSSLELGDSALYFCASSPWGQPSSGNTIYFGEGSWLTVV.

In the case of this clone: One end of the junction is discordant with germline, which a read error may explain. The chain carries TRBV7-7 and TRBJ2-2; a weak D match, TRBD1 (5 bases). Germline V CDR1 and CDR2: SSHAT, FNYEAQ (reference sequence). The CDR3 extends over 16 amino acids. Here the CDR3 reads CASSSRQGFDTGELFF. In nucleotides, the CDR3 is TGTGCTAGCAGCTCCCGGCAGGGATTTGACACCGGGGAGCTGTTTTTT.

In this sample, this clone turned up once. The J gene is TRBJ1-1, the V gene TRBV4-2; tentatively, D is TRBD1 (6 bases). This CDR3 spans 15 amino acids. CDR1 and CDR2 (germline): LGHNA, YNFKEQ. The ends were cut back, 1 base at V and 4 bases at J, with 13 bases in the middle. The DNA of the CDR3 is TGTGCCAGCAGCCAAGTACAGGGCGGTGGCACTGAAGCTTTCTTT. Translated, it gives CASSQVQGGGTEAFF.

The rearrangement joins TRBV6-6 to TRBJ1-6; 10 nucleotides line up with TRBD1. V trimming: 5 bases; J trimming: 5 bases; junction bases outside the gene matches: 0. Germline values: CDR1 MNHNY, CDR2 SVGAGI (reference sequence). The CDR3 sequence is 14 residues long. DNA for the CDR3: TGTGCCAGCAGTGGGACAGGGGATAATTCACCCCTCCACTTT. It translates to CASSGTGDNSPLHF.

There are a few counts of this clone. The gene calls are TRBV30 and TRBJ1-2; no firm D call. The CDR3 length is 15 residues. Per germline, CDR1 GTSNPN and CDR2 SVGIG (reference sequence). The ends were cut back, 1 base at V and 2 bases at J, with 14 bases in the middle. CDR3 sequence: CAWSAGRLTNYGYTF. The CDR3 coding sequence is TGTGCCTGGAGTGCGGGGAGGTTAACAAACTATGGCTACACCTTC.

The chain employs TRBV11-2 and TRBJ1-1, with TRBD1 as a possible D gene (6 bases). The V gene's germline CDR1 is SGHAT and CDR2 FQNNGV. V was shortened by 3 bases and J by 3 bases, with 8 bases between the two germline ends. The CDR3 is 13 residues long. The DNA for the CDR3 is TGTGCCAGCAGCTTCGCAGGGGACACTGAAGCTTTCTTT. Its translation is CASSFAGDTEAFF.